A selection of T cell receptor beta chains follows, all from one sample in a study of cytomegalovirus exposure and HLA in healthy donors. Measured with immunoSEQ multiplex PCR; TCRdb has only the in-frame clones, and not every one. Of 100,000 to 150,000 clones in the sample, around three quarters were seen once. The sequencing input was PBMCs. The source is a female donor in good health and CMV-seronegative. Both conserved end residues are part of each CDR3. A D gene is named only where the DNA matches it firmly. Rows give clone size only sometimes, using once, few, many, or a class for an expanded clone.

>TRBV19|-|-|TRBJ2-1
CASRDTLMGNEQFF
TGTGCCAGTAGGGACACTTTGATGGGCAATGAGCAGTTCTTC
>TRBV2|TRBD1|-|TRBJ2-1
CASKWDRVGNEQFF
TGTGCCAGCAAATGGGACAGGGTGGGGAATGAGCAGTTCTTC
>TRBV9|TRBD2|few|TRBJ2-1
CASSPRLAGGLGEQFF
TGTGCCAGCAGCCCCCGCCTAGCGGGTGGATTGGGGGAGCAGTTCTTC
>TRBV10-3|-|-|TRBJ2-1
CAISRQTDSEQFF
TGTGCCATCAGCCGACAGACCGACAGTGAGCAGTTCTTC
>TRBV7-6|TRBD2|-|TRBJ2-3
CASSIGTSGSTDTQYF
TGTGCCAGCAGCATTGGGACTAGCGGGAGCACAGATACGCAGTATTTT
>TRBV4-1|-|few|TRBJ1-1
CASSQDLLETVNTEAFF
TGCGCCAGCAGCCAAGATCTACTCGAGACAGTGAACACTGAAGCTTTCTTT
>TRBV6-1|TRBD2|-|TRBJ2-1
CASSGTSGRWSYNEQFF
TGTGCCAGCAGTGGGACTAGCGGGAGATGGTCCTACAATGAGCAGTTCTTC
>TRBV7-9|-|-|TRBJ1-3
CASRDTGRAGNTIYF
TGTGCCAGCAGGGACACAGGGCGCGCTGGAAACACCATATATTTT
>TRBV9|TRBD1|-|TRBJ2-7
CASSRTGTGDYEQYF
TGTGCCAGCAGCCGAACCGGGACAGGGGATTACGAGCAGTACTTC
>TRBV30|-|-|TRBJ2-2
CAWSGGFRELFF
TGTGCCTGGAGTGGCGGTTTCCGGGAGCTGTTTTTT
>TRBV10-1|-|-|TRBJ2-1
CASSAPGEQGEQFF
TGCGCCAGCAGTGCCCCCGGGGAGCAAGGTGAGCAGTTCTTC
>TRBV27|-|-|TRBJ2-7
CASSLMGARAYEQYF
TGTGCCAGCAGTCTGATGGGGGCGCGGGCCTACGAGCAGTACTTC
>TRBV28|TRBD2|-|TRBJ2-2
CASSLEGREGPGELFF
TGTGCCAGCAGCCTCGAAGGGCGGGAGGGCCCCGGGGAGCTGTTTTTT
>TRBV30|TRBD2|-|TRBJ2-2
CAWRGGGARTGELFF
TGTGCCTGGAGGGGCGGGGGGGCCCGGACCGGGGAGCTGTTTTTT
>TRBV7-6|TRBD1|-|TRBJ1-2
CASSPEAGGNYGYTF
TGTGCCAGCAGCCCCGAGGCAGGGGGTAACTATGGCTACACCTTC
>TRBV12-5|TRBD2|once|TRBJ2-3
CASGLGTSPPGADTQYF
TGTGCTAGTGGTTTGGGGACTAGCCCCCCGGGCGCAGATACGCAGTATTTT
>TRBV30|-|-|TRBJ1-5
CAWTQQRNQPQHF
TGTGCCTGGACGCAGCAGAGGAATCAGCCCCAGCATTTT
>TRBV7-9|-|-|TRBJ2-1
CASAWGVNEQFF
TGTGCCAGCGCGTGGGGGGTCAATGAGCAGTTCTTC
>TRBV10-3|-|-|TRBJ2-7
CAISPTGFGYEQYF
TGTGCCATCAGTCCAACAGGCTTCGGCTACGAGCAGTACTTC
>TRBV6-5|TRBD1|-|TRBJ1-5
CASRTGTGGNQPQHF
TGTGCCAGCAGAACCGGGACAGGTGGCAATCAGCCCCAGCATTTT
>TRBV27|TRBD2|-|TRBJ2-1
CASSHAAGGYEQFF
TGTGCCAGCAGTCATGCGGCGGGGGGGTATGAGCAGTTCTTC
>TRBV30|-|-|TRBJ2-7
CAWRGASELRQEQYF
TGTGCCTGGAGGGGGGCCTCCGAACTACGTCAGGAGCAGTACTTC
>TRBV29-1|TRBD1|-|TRBJ1-1
CSAWTGTNTEAFF
TGCAGCGCTTGGACAGGGACGAACACTGAAGCTTTCTTT
>TRBV6-1|TRBD2|-|TRBJ2-7
CASSDRLAGRVYEQYF
TGTGCCAGCAGTGACAGACTAGCGGGAAGGGTCTACGAGCAGTACTTC
>TRBV28|TRBD1|-|TRBJ2-2
CASTTGAGTGELFF
TGTGCCAGCACGACAGGGGCCGGCACCGGGGAGCTGTTTTTT
>TRBV18|TRBD1|once|TRBJ1-2
CASSLPGQGVYGYTF
TGTGCCAGCTCACTACCGGGACAGGGGGTCTATGGCTACACCTTC
>TRBV2|-|-|TRBJ2-5
CASRPATDQETQYF
TGTGCCAGCAGGCCCGCGACAGACCAAGAGACCCAGTACTTC
>TRBV5-6|TRBD1|-|TRBJ1-2
CASSGLQGAYGYGYTF
TGTGCCAGCAGCGGGCTACAGGGGGCGTACGGTTATGGCTACACCTTC
>TRBV25-1|-|few|TRBJ1-1
CASSEVGMNTEAFF
TGTGCCAGCAGTGAAGTCGGTATGAACACTGAAGCTTTCTTT
>TRBV30|-|-|TRBJ2-7
CAWGDTPYEQYF
TGTGCCTGGGGGGACACCCCCTACGAGCAGTACTTC
>TRBV6-1|TRBD1|-|TRBJ1-2
CASREPGQSYGYTF
TGTGCCAGCAGGGAACCGGGACAGTCCTATGGCTACACCTTC
>TRBV2|-|-|TRBJ1-1
CASSETWSGGTEAFF
TGTGCCAGCAGTGAGACTTGGTCTGGAGGGACTGAAGCTTTCTTT
>TRBV28|TRBD2|-|TRBJ2-7
CASSWAGGSYEQYF
TGTGCCAGCAGTTGGGCGGGAGGGTCCTACGAGCAGTACTTC
>TRBV5-1|TRBD1|-|TRBJ1-3
CASRQGSGNTIYF
TGCGCCAGTAGACAGGGCTCTGGAAACACCATATATTTT
>TRBV9|-|-|TRBJ2-7
CASSVGGDTYEQYF
TGTGCCAGCAGCGTAGGGGGCGACACCTACGAGCAGTACTTC
>TRBV19|TRBD1|-|TRBJ1-1
CASKLEGQLNTEAFF
TGTGCCAGTAAACTAGAGGGACAGCTAAACACTGAAGCTTTCTTT
>TRBV5-6|-|-|TRBJ2-5
CASSLGVGETQYF
TGTGCCAGCAGCTTGGGTGTGGGCGAGACCCAGTACTTC
>TRBV28|TRBD1|-|TRBJ2-7
CASSPTGNYEQYF
TGTGCCAGCAGTCCGACAGGGAACTACGAGCAGTACTTC
>TRBV4-1|-|-|TRBJ1-2
CASSQDGRRRPSGYTF
TGCGCCAGCAGCCAAGATGGACGCAGACGACCTAGCGGCTACACCTTC
>TRBV27|-|medium-sized|TRBJ2-1
CASSMATTYNEQFF
TGTGCCAGCAGTATGGCGACTACCTACAATGAGCAGTTCTTC
>TRBV27|TRBD2|-|TRBJ2-1
CASIRGGGAFWEQFF
TGTGCCAGCATCAGGGGCGGGGGGGCCTTCTGGGAGCAGTTCTTC
>TRBV7-9|TRBD2|once|TRBJ2-1
CASSSWRGTSGGNEQFF
TGTGCCAGCAGCTCCTGGAGAGGGACTAGCGGGGGCAATGAGCAGTTCTTC
>TRBV7-9|-|-|TRBJ2-7
CASSFTDSLSYEQYF
TGTGCCAGCAGCTTCACCGACAGCCTCTCCTACGAGCAGTACTTC
>TRBV28|TRBD1|-|TRBJ1-2
CASSRRGRIYGYTF
TGTGCCAGCAGTCGCAGGGGGCGTATCTATGGCTACACCTTC
>TRBV19|-|-|TRBJ1-2
CASSIGGQVPPYGYTF
TGTGCCAGTAGTATAGGAGGGCAGGTCCCGCCGTATGGCTACACCTTC
>TRBV2|TRBD2|once|TRBJ2-1
CASAGTSVYNEQFF
TGTGCCAGCGCCGGGACTAGCGTATACAATGAGCAGTTCTTC
>TRBV27|TRBD1|-|TRBJ2-3
CASNKGGLPDTQYF
TGTGCCAGCAACAAAGGGGGCCTTCCAGATACGCAGTATTTT
>TRBV5-5|TRBD2|-|TRBJ2-1
CASSPAWGGNEQFF
TGTGCCAGCAGCCCGGCTTGGGGGGGCAATGAGCAGTTCTTC
>TRBV5-1|TRBD2|-|TRBJ2-1
CASSLVAGVAYNEQFF
TGCGCCAGCAGCTTGGTAGCGGGAGTAGCCTACAATGAGCAGTTCTTC
>TRBV6-1|-|-|TRBJ1-1
CASSGSGAGWGTEAFF
TGTGCCAGCAGTGGGTCAGGGGCGGGTTGGGGCACTGAAGCTTTCTTT
>TRBV4-1|-|-|TRBJ1-4
CASRLMIGPSESEKLFF
TGCGCCAGCAGACTAATGATAGGCCCTTCCGAAAGTGAAAAACTGTTTTTT
>TRBV15|-|-|TRBJ2-6
CATSRFSETSSGANVLTF
TGTGCCACCAGCAGGTTCAGCGAAACAAGCTCTGGGGCCAACGTCCTGACTTTC
>TRBV19|TRBD1|-|TRBJ2-1
CASRLPGQGPQFF
TGTGCCAGTAGACTCCCGGGACAGGGGCCCCAGTTCTTC
>TRBV5-1|TRBD2|-|TRBJ2-3
CASSVRGGSPDTQYF
TGCGCCAGCAGCGTCCGGGGGGGCAGCCCAGATACGCAGTATTTT
>TRBV7-7|TRBD2|-|TRBJ2-1
CASSLGRGIGGTSGGNEQFF
TGTGCCAGCAGCTTGGGGCGGGGGATAGGCGGGACTAGCGGGGGAAATGAGCAGTTCTTC
>TRBV12-5|TRBD2|-|TRBJ2-7
CASGLGRASGEYEQYF
TGTGCTAGTGGTTTAGGTCGCGCTAGCGGGGAGTACGAGCAGTACTTC
>TRBV10-3|TRBD1|-|TRBJ1-2
CAISELGQGDYGYTF
TGTGCCATCAGTGAGTTGGGACAGGGAGACTATGGCTACACCTTC
>TRBV10-1|-|-|TRBJ2-7
CASSESEGDEQYF
TGCGCCAGCAGTGAGTCTGAGGGGGACGAGCAGTACTTC
>TRBV7-6|TRBD1|-|TRBJ1-2
CASSLGTGGDYGYTF
TGTGCCAGCAGCCTGGGGACAGGGGGTGACTATGGCTACACCTTC
>TRBV5-5|-|once|TRBJ2-1
CASSLFAGTYNEQFF
TGTGCCAGCAGCTTGTTTGCGGGGACCTACAATGAGCAGTTCTTC